The source of this TCR beta chain is a study of blood T cell repertoires in COVID-19. TCRdb's table, derived via immunoSEQ multiplex PCR, lists solely in-frame clones and lacks some. This table has about 220,000 clones, roughly 88% appearing once. This clone was detected only a few times. Different DNA sequences within this sample yield the same CDR3. The TCR sequence derives from a man aged 45-60 years with active or convalescent COVID-19. The sample taken for sequencing was peripheral blood.

The CDR3 is CASSLRQGNGYTF. The CDR3 DNA reads TGTGCCAGCAGCTTAAGGCAGGGGAATGGCTACACCTTC. The rearrangement joins TRBV7-2 to TRBJ1-2; D might be TRBD1 (6 bases). The CDR3 has 13 residues. V was shortened by 2 bases and J by 6 bases, with 10 bases between the two germline ends. CDR1 SGHTA and CDR2 FQGNSA come from the germline V gene.